One sample yielded the 16 T cell receptor beta chains listed below, sequenced in a study of shared clonotypes between healthy human individuals. Generated by immunoSEQ multiplex PCR, the TCRdb table keeps only in-frame clones and is missing some. The sample lists 600,000 to 750,000 clones, over 55% occurring once. Sequencing was carried out using memory CD4+ T cells sorted from blood. Regarding subset: CD45RA-negative fraction. The receptors were gathered from a woman aged 25 to 39 in good health.

The chain employs TRBV5-1 and TRBJ2-1, with D perhaps matching TRBD1 or TRBD2 (5 bases each). The ends were cut back, 1 base at V and 4 bases at J, with 15 bases in the middle. There are 16 residues in the CDR3. Germline CDR1 and CDR2: SGHRS and YFSETQ. The CDR3 protein is CASSLLFGAAYNEQFF. In DNA, the CDR3 is TGCGCCAGCAGCTTGTTGTTCGGGGCCGCATACAATGAGCAGTTCTTC.

This chain uses TRBV7-9 with TRBJ2-7, with unresolved D. Germline loops: CDR1 SEHNR, CDR2 FQNEAQ (reference sequence). The length of the CDR3 is 15 residues. Trimming removed 1 base at V and 3 bases at J, with 13 bases between. The CDR3 loop reads CASSLVGRISYEQYF. CDR3 nucleotide sequence: TGTGCCAGCAGCTTAGTGGGCCGGATAAGCTACGAGCAGTACTTC.

The chain combines TRBV19 with TRBJ1-5; D is undetermined. The CDR3 spans 14 residues. Germline V gene lookup returns CDR1 LNHDA and CDR2 SQIVND (reference sequence). V lost 10 bases and J lost 1, with 14 bases in between. This CDR3 is CAIGGPLSNQPQHF. DNA for the CDR3: TGTGCCATCGGCGGGCCCTTGAGCAATCAGCCCCAGCATTTT. Full variable domain (missing parts from reference TRBV19 and TRBJ1-5): DGGITQSPKYLFRKEGQNVTLSCEQNLNHDAMYWYRQDPGQGLRLIYYSQIVNDFQKGDIAEGYSVSREKKESFPLTVTSAQKNPTAFYLCAIGGPLSNQPQHFGDGTRLSIL.

This clone has only one observation. The chain carries TRBV5-1 and TRBJ2-4; D remains ambiguous. The V end was cut by 0 bases, the J end by 2 bases, with 9 bases between. Germline CDR1 reads SGHRS; CDR2 reads YFSETQ. This CDR3 comprises 15 residues. The CDR3 nucleotides read TGCGCCAGCAGCTTGGACGGTCTTACCAAAAACATTCAGTACTTC. Residues: CASSLDGLTKNIQYF.

The chain joins TRBV6-1 to TRBJ2-2, with D maybe TRBD1 (5 bases). V was pared by 3 bases and J by 7 bases, with 15 bases between. The CDR3 is 15 residues long. The germline gives CDR1 MNHNS, CDR2 SASEGT. The CDR3 spells CASSDKTRVGGELFF. The CDR3 DNA follows: TGTGCCAGCAGTGATAAAACCAGGGTTGGCGGGGAGCTGTTTTTT.

As to this clone: A read error is likely here: a far larger clone is one base away. This sample includes further DNA sequences coding for the same CDR3. This rearrangement joins TRBV5-1 to TRBJ1-1, with D possibly being TRBD1 (6 bases). Per germline, CDR1 SGHRS and CDR2 YFSETQ. The CDR3 spans 14 residues. With 2 bases removed from V and 1 base from J, the gap between germline ends came to 9 bases. In DNA form, the CDR3 reads TGCGCCAGCAGCTTCCTGGGGGCGAACACTGAAGCTTTCTTT. Translated, it gives CASSFLGANTEAFF.

On this clone: At the DNA level, this CDR3 is encoded by other sequences in the same sample as well. The V and J genes are TRBV5-1 and TRBJ2-7; 7 bases map to TRBD2. Germline CDR1 and CDR2: SGHRS and YFSETQ. This CDR3 is built from 15 residues. J was trimmed by 5 bases and V by 1 base; bases with no gene match: 9. The CDR3 bases are TGCGCCAGCAGCTTGTTGGGGAGGGGAAGCGACGAGCAGTACTTC. Translated: CASSLLGRGSDEQYF. Full variable domain (outside the CDR3, taken from reference TRBV5-1 and TRBJ2-7): KAGVTQTPRYLIKTRGQQVTLSCSPISGHRSVSWYQQTPGQGLQFLFEYFSETQRNKGNFPGRFSGRQFSNSRSEMNVSTLELGDSALYLCASSLLGRGSDEQYFGPGTRLTVT.

The chain combines TRBV27 with TRBJ1-2, with TRBD1 identical over 10 bases. The CDR3 spans 15 residues. The germline V gene has CDR1 MNHEY and CDR2 SMNVEV (reference sequence). V dropped 0 bases and J dropped 7; count of bases not matched to a gene: 5. CDR3 coding DNA: TGTGCCAGCAGTTTATCCGACAGGGGGCTAGGTGGCTACACCTTC. Its translation: CASSLSDRGLGGYTF.

This clone was recorded once. The CDR3 coding sequence is TGCGCCAGCAGCTCCCTACGGACCCAGTACTTC. This translates into CASSSLRTQYF. The chain has TRBV4-1 and TRBJ2-5; D uncertain. V was cut by 5 bases and J by 7 bases, with 8 bases left in between. The CDR3 has 11 residues. Germline CDR1 MGHRA, CDR2 YSYEKL.

This clone appeared a few times. V is TRBV7-8 and J is TRBJ2-1; a possible D gene is TRBD2 (5 bases). Per the germline V gene, CDR1 is SGHVS and CDR2 is FQNEAQ. This CDR3 comprises 16 residues. The V and J ends lost 2 bases and 7 bases respectively, with 18 bases between them. The CDR3 loop reads CASSLRKSSRDNEQFF. The CDR3 DNA sequence: TGTGCCAGCAGCTTAAGGAAATCTAGCCGTGATAATGAGCAGTTCTTC.

Only a few counts were recorded for this clone. The V gene is TRBV7-2, the J gene TRBJ2-3; D is possibly TRBD2 (6 bases). Trimming stripped 5 bases from V and 6 bases from J, with 18 bases between. This CDR3 is 15 amino acids long. The germline V gene has CDR1 SGHTA and CDR2 FQGNSA. In DNA, the CDR3 is TGTGCCAGCAGCCAGAGGAGGGGTGGTCAGGATACGCAGTATTTT. Its protein is CASSQRRGGQDTQYF.

V is TRBV7-6 and J is TRBJ2-5; 9 nucleotides line up with TRBD1. The CDR3 is made up of 15 amino acids. Germline assignment: CDR1 SGHVS and CDR2 FNYEAQ. The V segment lost 1 base and the J segment 11 bases; nucleotides outside the gene matches: 11. CDR3 sequence (DNA): TGTGCCAGCAGCTTAGATGTAGGGACAGGGCTGGAGCAGTACTTC. It specifies CASSLDVGTGLEQYF.

This clone was recorded only once. This rearrangement joins TRBV2 to TRBJ2-2; TRBD1 aligns across 8 bases. This CDR3 comprises 15 residues. The germline V gene encodes CDR1 SNHLY and CDR2 FYNNEI. The junction had 7 bases not matched to a gene; V was cut back by 6 bases and J by 4 bases. The CDR3 region is CASRAITGGTGELFF. The CDR3 DNA follows: TGTGCCAGCAGAGCTATAACAGGGGGCACCGGGGAGCTGTTTTTT.

The chain recombines TRBV30 with TRBJ2-3; either TRBD1 or TRBD2 may fit D (5 bases each). The CDR3 has 14 amino acids. In germline, CDR1 is GTSNPN, CDR2 SVGIG (reference sequence). Trimming pared 5 bases from V and 7 bases from J, leaving 19 bases between. Written as DNA, the CDR3 is TGTGCCTGGGACCGGGACGGTCAGTGGTATACGCAGTATTTT. Translation: CAWDRDGQWYTQYF.

This chain links TRBV7-8 with TRBJ2-2; 7 nucleotides agree with TRBD1. Germline V gene sequence: CDR1 SGHVS, CDR2 FQNEAQ. Losses at the gene ends were 4 bases for V and 5 bases for J; bases not matched to a gene: 7. The CDR3 has 15 amino acids. CDR3 in DNA: TGTGCCAGCAGCTCCCGACAGGGTCGAACCGGGGAGCTGTTTTTT. Translation gives CASSSRQGRTGELFF.

The rearrangement links TRBV7-9 to TRBJ2-1, with a tentative D call TRBD2 (5 bases). CDR1 SEHNR and CDR2 FQNEAQ come from the germline V gene (reference sequence). V lost 1 base to trimming and J lost 3 bases, with 10 bases between them. The CDR3 extends over 15 amino acids. The CDR3 nucleotides read TGTGCCAGCAGCTTAGGTGGGAGCAACTACAATGAGCAGTTCTTC. Translation gives CASSLGGSNYNEQFF. Supplemented by reference TRBV7-9 and TRBJ2-1, the full variable domain reads DTGVSQNPRHKITKRGQNVTFRCDPISEHNRLYWYRQTLGQGPEFLTYFQNEAQLEKSRLLSDRFSAERPKGSFSTLEIQRTEQGDSAMYLCASSLGGSNYNEQFFGPGTRLTVL.